This T cell receptor (beta chain) came from a study of blood T cell repertoires in COVID-19. On the study more broadly: There were acute and convalescent COVID-19 samples, and they came from the United States, Italy and Spain. The analysed material was cDNA or gDNA that came from T cells, B-cell-depleted T cells, or PBMCs.

As handled by the study authors: Counts of nucleated cells, estimated from reference gene primer amplification, were obtained. Clones were sequenced by immunoSEQ multiplex PCR, and TCRdb holds only the in-frame ones, with some missing. V, J and clone size derive from that table, while D and trimming were established from the DNA sequence. The table has 400,000 or so clones, 88% seen once; the top ten hold roughly 1.9%. The study recruited people aged roughly 18 to 95 years across approximately 24 US areas. Germline assignment: CDR1 LNHDA and CDR2 SQIVND (reference sequence). V was clipped by 3 bases and J by 5 bases, with 17 bases between them. The CDR3 loop spans 16 amino acids.

The sequence came from a woman in her forties with acute COVID-19. The chain recombines TRBV19 with TRBJ2-1; TRBD2 is a possible D gene (6 bases). The sample consisted of PBMCs or T cells enriched from blood (not recorded which). CDR3 protein: CASSMGGVGLDNEQFF. CDR3 nucleotide sequence: TGTGCCAGTAGTATGGGAGGCGTAGGATTGGACAATGAGCAGTTCTTC. Variable domain in full (rest from reference TRBV19 and TRBJ2-1): DGGITQSPKYLFRKEGQNVTLSCEQNLNHDAMYWYRQDPGQGLRLIYYSQIVNDFQKGDIAEGYSVSREKKESFPLTVTSAQKNPTAFYLCASSMGGVGLDNEQFFGPGTRLTVL.